This record concerns one T cell receptor beta chain sequence. The CDR3 sequence is 17 residues long. Trimming took off 1 base at V and 0 bases at J, with 16 bases between the two ends. Germline V gives CDR1 SGHDT, CDR2 YYEEEE. This sample was included in a study of blood T cell repertoires in COVID-19. For the study at large: T cells, B-cell-depleted T cells, or PBMCs supplied cDNA or gDNA.

Authors' processing steps: Amplification of reference gene primers provided the estimated nucleated cell counts. Profiled with immunoSEQ multiplex PCR; TCRdb holds only in-frame clones, not every one. V, J and clone size are taken as reported in that table, and D and trimming were inferred from the DNA itself. The table has around 20,000 clones, 84% seen once. Sequenced sample: peripheral blood. This TCR was recovered from a man between 40 and 49 years old with acute or convalescent COVID-19. The V call is TRBV5-6, the J call TRBJ1-1; D gene unclear. The CDR3 loop reads CASSLYLGREMNTEAFF. The CDR3 nucleotides are TGTGCCAGCAGCTTGTATCTCGGGAGAGAGATGAACACTGAAGCTTTCTTT.